Listed below are T cell receptor beta chains from one sample, sequenced in a study of blood T cell repertoires in COVID-19. Using immunoSEQ multiplex PCR, the repertoire was profiled, and TCRdb retains in-frame clones only, with some absent. The table shows around 250,000 clones, with roughly 86% occurring only once. Sequencing was performed on peripheral blood. Every receptor here comes from a woman aged 70 to 79 with active or convalescent COVID-19. Each CDR3 is given with its conserved first and last residue. Clone size is shown for a subset of rows, as once, few, many or a class of expanded clone.

v_gene: TRBV2; abundance: NA; CDR3aa: CASVTDPLRGNTIYF
v_gene: TRBV7-6; abundance: few; CDR3aa: CASSLMQGGNTEAFF
v_gene: TRBV14; abundance: NA; CDR3aa: CASSQGSGKGQPQHF
v_gene: TRBV3-1/TRBV3-2; abundance: NA; CDR3aa: CASSAGANGEKLFF
v_gene: TRBV18; abundance: NA; CDR3aa: CASSPGQGTYNEQFF
v_gene: TRBV6-5; abundance: NA; CDR3aa: CASRTGRDTEAFF
v_gene: TRBV5-4; abundance: NA; CDR3aa: CASSPSWTSPYEQYF
v_gene: TRBV5-1; abundance: NA; CDR3aa: CASSLEAPGDTQYF
v_gene: TRBV5-1; abundance: NA; CDR3aa: CASSWDSLQPQHF
v_gene: TRBV5-1; abundance: NA; CDR3aa: CASSYSPRTSGGAHEQFF
v_gene: TRBV2; abundance: NA; CDR3aa: CASRTGVVNQPQHF
v_gene: TRBV6-4; abundance: NA; CDR3aa: CASSVQGGDQPQHF
v_gene: TRBV6-2/TRBV6-3; abundance: NA; CDR3aa: CASSYQIGQGGMNTEAFF
v_gene: TRBV6-2/TRBV6-3; abundance: NA; CDR3aa: CASSAQGFGYTF
v_gene: TRBV9; abundance: NA; CDR3aa: CASSVSAQYEQYF
v_gene: TRBV6-6; abundance: NA; CDR3aa: CASSSPGELAFF
v_gene: TRBV10-1; abundance: NA; CDR3aa: CASSQGQNYGYTF
v_gene: TRBV18; abundance: NA; CDR3aa: CASSPIGTGASNTGELFF
v_gene: TRBV5-1; abundance: NA; CDR3aa: CASSFLGEGAKNGYTF
v_gene: TRBV18; abundance: NA; CDR3aa: CASSPPGQGGQPQHF
v_gene: TRBV3-1/TRBV3-2; abundance: many; CDR3aa: CASSQDTPTGNNEQFF
v_gene: TRBV7-2; abundance: NA; CDR3aa: CASSLGTALNTEAFF
v_gene: TRBV18; abundance: NA; CDR3aa: CASSPPVARANEQFF
v_gene: TRBV24-1; abundance: NA; CDR3aa: CATSDSPGNQPQHF
v_gene: TRBV19; abundance: NA; CDR3aa: CASKAQGGNYGYTF
v_gene: TRBV2; abundance: NA; CDR3aa: CATNLEGLAGAGEQFF
v_gene: TRBV9; abundance: NA; CDR3aa: CASSVQVKAPANYGYTF
v_gene: TRBV24-1; abundance: few; CDR3aa: CATSDFQGARDEQFF
v_gene: TRBV16; abundance: NA; CDR3aa: CASSQWRGDVGGYTF
v_gene: TRBV12-3/TRBV12-4; abundance: NA; CDR3aa: CASSWGGETQYF
v_gene: TRBV7-8; abundance: NA; CDR3aa: CASSFDWDIYNSPLHF